What follows are 28 T cell receptor beta chains derived from one specimen sequenced in a study of shared clonotypes between healthy human individuals. CD45RO-negative, CCR7-positively selected cells formed the naive CD8 fraction, excluding terminally differentiated effector memory CD45RA+ cells. Profiling relied on immunoSEQ multiplex PCR, and the TCRdb table lists in-frame clones only, not all of them. The data show hundreds of thousands of clones, with about 96% seen just once and about 0.12% held by the top ten. Sequencing was carried out using naive CD8+ T cells sorted from blood. These receptors originate from a woman aged 25 to 39 in good health.

The chain has TRBV7-6 and TRBJ2-7; D remains unclear. Germline values: CDR1 SGHVS, CDR2 FNYEAQ. Trimming shortened V by 1 base and J by 3 bases, and 10 bases separated the two germline ends. This CDR3 comprises 14 residues. CDR3 DNA: TGTGCCAGCAGCTTAGGCCAGATTAGCTACGAGCAGTACTTC. It encodes CASSLGQISYEQYF.

The J gene is TRBJ1-4, the V gene TRBV27; 8 nucleotides align to TRBD1. The J segment lost 7 bases and the V segment lost 5 bases, leaving 9 bases of the junction unmatched. Germline V lookup: CDR1 MNHEY, CDR2 SMNVEV (reference sequence). CDR3 length: 15 residues. Written as DNA, the CDR3 is TGTGCCAGCAGTCTAGGGACGCAGGGGGCTGAAAAACTGTTTTTT. Its protein is CASSLGTQGAEKLFF.

This chain joins TRBV28 and TRBJ2-5; D is unresolved. From germline, CDR1 is MDHEN and CDR2 SYDVKM. This CDR3 is 12 amino acids long. V lost 5 bases, J lost 5 bases, and 9 bases lay in between. The CDR3 sequence: CASSPDSETQYF. DNA for the CDR3: TGTGCCAGCAGTCCAGATTCGGAGACCCAGTACTTC.

The V and J genes are TRBV30 and TRBJ1-5; the D is unclear. The germline V gene encodes CDR1 GTSNPN and CDR2 SVGIG (reference sequence). The CDR3 runs 15 residues. Deletions cut 1 base from V and 1 base from J, with 11 bases between. The CDR3 DNA reads TGTGCCTGGAGTGCCCTCGGCCCGAGCAATCAGCCCCAGCATTTT. It specifies CAWSALGPSNQPQHF.

The chain employs TRBV5-4 and TRBJ2-7; a weak D match, TRBD1 (6 bases). The germline V gene encodes CDR1 SGHNT and CDR2 YYREEE (reference sequence). This CDR3 has 13 residues. V lost 5 bases to trimming and J lost 2 bases, with 11 bases between them. CDR3 amino acids: CASSLWGPYEQYF. For the CDR3, the DNA is TGTGCCAGCAGTCTGTGGGGGCCCTACGAGCAGTACTTC.

This chain joins TRBV5-1 and TRBJ2-7, with 9 bases aligning to TRBD1. The trim removed 5 bases at V and 5 bases at J, leaving 5 bases unmatched. The CDR3 covers 13 residues. Germline loops: CDR1 SGHRS, CDR2 YFSETQ. DNA for the CDR3: TGCGCCAGCAGACCTACAGGGGGCGACGAGCAGTACTTC. It encodes CASRPTGGDEQYF.

The chain employs TRBV28 and TRBJ2-3; 11 positions match TRBD2. CDR3 length: 19 residues. The V and J ends lost 3 bases and 0 bases, in that order; junction bases with no gene match: 11. Germline CDR1 reads MDHEN; CDR2 reads SYDVKM. CDR3 in amino acids: CASSLSMTSGMGSTDTQYF. CDR3 nucleotide sequence: TGTGCCAGCAGTTTGTCTATGACTAGCGGGATGGGGAGCACAGATACGCAGTATTTT.

This chain joins TRBV12-5 and TRBJ1-1; a possible D gene is TRBD1 (5 bases). Trimming stripped 0 bases from V and 3 bases from J, with 11 bases between. The CDR3 loop spans 15 amino acids. From germline, CDR1 is LGHNT and CDR2 FRNRAP. CDR3 nucleotides: TGTGCTAGTGGTTTGGTGCAGGGAGTCGACACTGAAGCTTTCTTT. Protein product: CASGLVQGVDTEAFF.

This clone has just one count. The same CDR3 is also encoded by other DNA sequences in this sample. The chain joins TRBV27 to TRBJ2-7; D not certain. Germline V gives CDR1 MNHEY, CDR2 SMNVEV (reference sequence). V lost 3 bases to trimming and J lost 3 bases, with 9 bases between them. The CDR3 extends over 13 amino acids. This CDR3 reads CASSFGQSYEQYF. CDR3 bases: TGTGCCAGCAGTTTCGGGCAGAGCTACGAGCAGTACTTC.

The chain recombines TRBV5-6 with TRBJ2-7; maybe TRBD1 (5 bases). V was cut by 3 bases and J by 3 bases, with 7 bases left in between. This CDR3 is built from 12 residues. The germline V gene encodes CDR1 SGHDT and CDR2 YYEEEE. CDR3 sequence reads: CASSSDIYEQYF. The CDR3 nucleotides read TGTGCCAGCAGCTCGGACATCTACGAGCAGTACTTC.

The chain links TRBV21-1 to TRBJ2-3; TRBD2 is the table's D call, not checked against the DNA. TRBV21-1 is termed a pseudogene. The CDR3 is 19 amino acids. The DNA of the CDR3 is TGTGCCAGCAGCAAGGGAACAAACCCGGTAGGGCCTCCGGGGGATACGCAGTATTTT. It codes for CASSKGTNPVGPPGDTQYF.

The chain carries TRBV28 and TRBJ2-1; TRBD1 matches at 10 bases. The germline V gene has CDR1 MDHEN and CDR2 SYDVKM. This CDR3 is built from 16 residues. V was pared by 5 bases and J by 7 bases, with 11 bases of the junction left unmatched. The CDR3 DNA is TGTGCCAGCAGTCCCGAGTGGGACAGGGGACGGAATGAGCAGTTCTTC. Translating it yields CASSPEWDRGRNEQFF.

Comments on this clone: This specimen includes other DNA sequences encoding the same CDR3. The chain employs TRBV27 and TRBJ2-7; D unclear. V gave up 3 bases and J gave up 2 bases, with 2 bases separating them. In germline, CDR1 is MNHEY, CDR2 SMNVEV (reference sequence). The CDR3 spans 11 residues. The CDR3 spells CASSFPYEQYF. CDR3 coding DNA: TGTGCCAGCAGTTTCCCCTACGAGCAGTACTTC.

The V call is TRBV27, the J call TRBJ1-2, with D possibly matching TRBD1 (6 bases). V lost 6 bases and J lost 2, with 16 bases in between. The CDR3 is 15 residues long. Germline CDR1 MNHEY, CDR2 SMNVEV (reference sequence). CDR3 region: CASRPTGKNNYGYTF. Here the CDR3 DNA reads TGTGCCAGCAGACCCACAGGGAAGAACAACTATGGCTACACCTTC.

The genes are TRBV7-9 and TRBJ2-7; 11 nucleotides match TRBD2. Per germline, CDR1 SEHNR and CDR2 FQNEAQ (reference sequence). The CDR3 spans 14 residues. J lost 4 bases, V lost 5 bases, and 4 bases had no gene match. The DNA of the CDR3 is TGTGCCAGCAGCGGGACTAGCGGATTTTACGAGCAGTACTTC. Translation gives CASSGTSGFYEQYF.

The chain uses TRBV18 and TRBJ2-2; D not resolved. Germline-derived CDR1 and CDR2 are KGHSH and LQKENI. Trimming left V 1 base short and J 1 base short, with 13 bases between. The CDR3 consists of 17 residues. Written as DNA, the CDR3 is TGTGCCAGCTCACCACGTCTGACACCTGGGAACACCGGGGAGCTGTTTTTT. Amino acid sequence: CASSPRLTPGNTGELFF. Using reference TRBV18 and TRBJ2-2 for the parts outside the CDR3, the full variable domain is NAGVMQNPRHLVRRRGQEARLRCSPMKGHSHVYWYRQLPEEGLKFMVYLQKENIIDESGMPKERFSAEFPKEGPSILRIQQVVRGDSAAYFCASSPRLTPGNTGELFFGEGSRLTVL.

The chain combines TRBV6-5 with TRBJ1-1, with D perhaps matching TRBD1 (6 bases). Trimming stripped 6 bases from V and 4 bases from J, with 9 bases between. The germline V gene has CDR1 MNHEY and CDR2 SVGAGI. The CDR3 consists of 12 residues. The CDR3 protein is CASRTGITEAFF. The CDR3 DNA follows: TGTGCCAGCAGAACAGGGATCACTGAAGCTTTCTTT.

The J gene is TRBJ2-1, the V gene TRBV28; no reliable D call. Trimming cost V 5 bases and J 5 bases, with 10 bases left between them. The CDR3 has 13 residues. Germline V gives CDR1 MDHEN, CDR2 SYDVKM. The CDR3 loop reads CASSMSSHNEQFF. The CDR3 DNA sequence: TGTGCCAGCAGTATGAGTAGTCACAATGAGCAGTTCTTC.

This clone was seen only once. V is TRBV11-2 and J is TRBJ2-2; TRBD2 aligns across 7 bases. Germline V gene lookup returns CDR1 SGHAT and CDR2 FQNNGV. V lost 5 bases and J lost 5; bases outside the gene matches: 8. The CDR3 covers 15 residues. The CDR3: CASSRMRENTGELFF. Written as DNA, the CDR3 is TGTGCCAGCAGCCGTATGCGGGAGAATACCGGGGAGCTGTTTTTT.

V usage is TRBV9 and J usage is TRBJ1-1, with 8 bases identical to TRBD1. The CDR3 length is 18 residues. Per the germline V gene, CDR1 is SGDLS and CDR2 is YYNGEE. V trimming: 4 bases; J trimming: 3 bases; junction bases outside the gene matches: 17. The CDR3 loop is CASSPGRARTGPHTEAFF. The DNA of the CDR3 is TGTGCCAGCAGCCCTGGGCGGGCACGGACAGGGCCTCACACTGAAGCTTTCTTT.

This clone has only one observation. The chain uses TRBV7-3 and TRBJ1-4, with D possibly being TRBD1 (6 bases). CDR1 is SGHTA, CDR2 FQGTGA, per germline. V lost 5 bases and J 3 bases, leaving 10 bases between the germline ends. This CDR3 is built from 14 residues. The CDR3 region has the DNA TGTGCCAGCAGCCCAAGGGGGTCTAATGAAAAACTGTTTTTT. Its protein product is CASSPRGSNEKLFF.

This chain connects TRBV2 to TRBJ1-1, with D perhaps matching TRBD1 (6 bases). The CDR3 length is 14 residues. The germline V and J ends were trimmed by 3 bases and 5 bases, with 13 bases remaining between them. CDR1 and CDR2 (germline): SNHLY, FYNNEI. CDR3 coding DNA: TGTGCCAGCAGTGAGTCAGGGGCGTCGACTGAAGCTTTCTTT. Translation: CASSESGASTEAFF.

The chain is built from TRBV4-1 and TRBJ2-7, with a possible D match to TRBD1 (6 bases). CDR1 and CDR2 (germline): MGHRA, YSYEKL. CDR3 length: 15 residues. Trimming pared 0 bases from V and 5 bases from J, leaving 14 bases between. CDR3 nucleotide sequence: TGCGCCAGCAGCCAAGAGCCCACAGGGAATCACGAGCAGTACTTC. It yields the protein CASSQEPTGNHEQYF.

Only one count was recorded for this clone. This chain uses TRBV9 with TRBJ1-4, with TRBD1 matching over 9 bases. The germline V gene encodes CDR1 SGDLS and CDR2 YYNGEE. This CDR3 has 15 residues. The V gene end was trimmed by 3 bases and the J gene end by 2 bases; junction bases not matched to a gene: 2. In DNA form, the CDR3 reads TGTGCCAGCAGCGCCGGGACAGGGACTAATGAAAAACTGTTTTTT. This sequence encodes CASSAGTGTNEKLFF. Full variable domain (remainder filled in from reference TRBV9 and TRBJ1-4): DSGVTQTPKHLITATGQRVTLRCSPRSGDLSVYWYQQSLDQGLQFLIQYYNGEERAKGNILERFSAQQFPDLHSELNLSSLELGDSALYFCASSAGTGTNEKLFFGSGTQLSVL.

This clone was observed a single time. This rearrangement joins TRBV28 to TRBJ2-1; 9 bases agree with TRBD1. The trim removed 7 bases at V and 6 bases at J, leaving 1 base unmatched. The CDR3 runs 12 residues. Germline-derived CDR1 and CDR2 are MDHEN and SYDVKM. The CDR3 sequence: CASTGQGNEQFF. The CDR3 region has the DNA TGTGCCAGCACGGGACAGGGCAATGAGCAGTTCTTC.

The chain is built from TRBV4-1 and TRBJ2-7; 8 positions agree with TRBD2. V dropped 1 base and J dropped 3; count of bases not matched to a gene: 5. In germline, CDR1 is MGHRA, CDR2 YSYEKL. This CDR3 comprises 15 residues. The CDR3 loop is CASSQGVAGNYEQYF. DNA of the CDR3: TGCGCCAGCAGCCAAGGTGTAGCGGGGAACTACGAGCAGTACTTC.

The CDR3, as DNA: TGTGCCAGCAGCTTAGACAAGTTATTGGCTTTCTTT. It codes for CASSLDKLLAFF. V and J are TRBV13 and TRBJ1-1; the D is unclear. The CDR3 has 12 amino acids. Germline CDR1 reads PRHDT; CDR2 reads FYEKMQ (reference sequence). Trimming shortened V by 1 base and J by 11 bases, and 11 bases separated the two germline ends.

The V gene is TRBV7-2, the J gene TRBJ2-5, with a weak D call TRBD2 (5 bases). The V end lost 3 bases, the J end lost 10 bases, and 15 bases lay between the germline ends. This CDR3 is 13 amino acids long. CDR1 is SGHTA and CDR2 is FQGNSA in the germline V gene. CDR3 sequence reads: CASSFINGKDQYF. The CDR3 DNA follows: TGTGCCAGCAGCTTTATCAACGGGAAGGACCAGTACTTC.